This TCR beta chain was captured by sequencing in a study of CD8+ T cells in alopecia areata. Study results and limitations: Possibly because of HLA-related factors, TCR sharing was less clear across patients than in mice.

Following extraction, RNA underwent reverse transcription to cDNA, which served as the sequencing template. Profiled with immunoSEQ multiplex PCR; TCRdb holds only in-frame clones, not every one. The data hold over 100,000 clones, with approximately 49% observed a single time. For this clone: Antigen unknown.

The CDR3 covers 15 residues. Germline-derived CDR1 and CDR2 are SGHTA and FQGNSA. Losses at the gene ends were 0 bases for V and 1 base for J; bases not matched to a gene: 2. J is TRBJ2-5 and V is TRBV7-2, with 7 bases aligning to TRBD1. The receptor comes from a human donor with alopecia areata. The source material was CD8+ T cells sorted from blood, sampled at week 0. The CDR3 here is CASSLATGFQETQYF. The CDR3 DNA follows: TGTGCCAGCAGCTTAGCGACAGGGTTCCAAGAGACCCAGTACTTC.